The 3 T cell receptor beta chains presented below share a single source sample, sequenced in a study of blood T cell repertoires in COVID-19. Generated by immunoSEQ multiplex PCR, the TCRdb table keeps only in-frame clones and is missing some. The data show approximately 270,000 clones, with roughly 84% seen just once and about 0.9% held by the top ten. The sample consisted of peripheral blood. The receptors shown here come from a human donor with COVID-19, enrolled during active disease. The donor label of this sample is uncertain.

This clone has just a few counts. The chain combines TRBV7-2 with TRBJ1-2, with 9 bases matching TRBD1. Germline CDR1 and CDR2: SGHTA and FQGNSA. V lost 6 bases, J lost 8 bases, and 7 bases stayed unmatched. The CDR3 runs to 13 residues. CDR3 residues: CASSSTGGWGYTF. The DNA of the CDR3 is TGTGCCAGCAGTTCAACAGGGGGCTGGGGCTACACCTTC.

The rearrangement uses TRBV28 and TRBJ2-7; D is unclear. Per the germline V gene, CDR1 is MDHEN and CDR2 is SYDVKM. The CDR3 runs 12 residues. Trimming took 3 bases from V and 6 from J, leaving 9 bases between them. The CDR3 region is CASSFPPFEQYF. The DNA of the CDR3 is TGTGCCAGCAGTTTCCCCCCTTTCGAGCAGTACTTC.

CDR3 DNA: TGTGCCAGCAGTTCCTTTACCTTACCCACTGATCAGCCCCAGCATTTT. Translating it yields CASSSFTLPTDQPQHF. The chain combines TRBV28 with TRBJ1-5; no clear D. V lost 4 bases and J lost 5, with 18 bases in between. Germline lookup yields CDR1 MDHEN and CDR2 SYDVKM. CDR3 length: 16 amino acids.